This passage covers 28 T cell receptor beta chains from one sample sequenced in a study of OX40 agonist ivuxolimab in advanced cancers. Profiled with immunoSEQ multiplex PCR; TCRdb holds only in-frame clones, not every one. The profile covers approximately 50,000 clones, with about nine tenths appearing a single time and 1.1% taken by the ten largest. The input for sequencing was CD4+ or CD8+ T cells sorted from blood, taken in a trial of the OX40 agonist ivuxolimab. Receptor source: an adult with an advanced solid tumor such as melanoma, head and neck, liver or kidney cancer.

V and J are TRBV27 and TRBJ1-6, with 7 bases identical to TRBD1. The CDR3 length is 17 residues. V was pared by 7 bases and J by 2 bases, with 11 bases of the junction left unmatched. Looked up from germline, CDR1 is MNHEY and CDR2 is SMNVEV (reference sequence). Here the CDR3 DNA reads TGTGCCAGCATTCCAGTCCGGGACAGAACCTATAATTCACCCCTCCACTTT. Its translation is CASIPVRDRTYNSPLHF.

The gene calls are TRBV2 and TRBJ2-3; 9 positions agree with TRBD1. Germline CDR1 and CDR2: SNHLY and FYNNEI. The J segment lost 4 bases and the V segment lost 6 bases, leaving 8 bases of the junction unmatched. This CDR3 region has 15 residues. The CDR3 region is CASRIQGAWSDTQYF. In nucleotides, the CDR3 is TGTGCCAGCAGAATACAGGGGGCTTGGTCAGATACGCAGTATTTT.

CDR3 amino acids: CASSLGVGQGYEQYF. DNA of the CDR3: TGTGCCAGCAGCTTAGGAGTAGGACAGGGCTACGAGCAGTACTTC. The chain carries TRBV7-3 and TRBJ2-7, with 8 bases lining up with TRBD1. Germline CDR1 and CDR2: SGHTA and FQGTGA. The J segment lost 3 bases and the V segment lost 2 bases, leaving 6 bases of the junction unmatched. CDR3 length: 15 amino acids.

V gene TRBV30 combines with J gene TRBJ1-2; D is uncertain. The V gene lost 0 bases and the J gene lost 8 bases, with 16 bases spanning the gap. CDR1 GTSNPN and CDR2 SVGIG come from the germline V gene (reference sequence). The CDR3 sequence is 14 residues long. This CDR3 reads CAWSVRVAEEGYTF. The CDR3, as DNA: TGTGCCTGGAGTGTTCGGGTAGCGGAAGAGGGCTACACCTTC.

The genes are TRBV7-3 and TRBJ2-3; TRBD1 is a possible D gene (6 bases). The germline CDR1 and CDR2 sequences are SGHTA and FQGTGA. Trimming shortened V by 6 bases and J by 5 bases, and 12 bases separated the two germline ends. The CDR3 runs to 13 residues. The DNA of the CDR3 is TGTGCCAGCAGTATAGACAGGCAAGATACGCAGTATTTT. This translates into CASSIDRQDTQYF.

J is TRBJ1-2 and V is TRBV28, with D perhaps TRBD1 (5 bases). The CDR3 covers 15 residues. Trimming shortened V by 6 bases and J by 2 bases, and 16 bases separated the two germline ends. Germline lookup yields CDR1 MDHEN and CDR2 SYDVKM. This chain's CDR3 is CASSHGGEGNYGYTF. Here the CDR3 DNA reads TGTGCCAGCAGCCACGGAGGAGAGGGGAACTATGGCTACACCTTC.

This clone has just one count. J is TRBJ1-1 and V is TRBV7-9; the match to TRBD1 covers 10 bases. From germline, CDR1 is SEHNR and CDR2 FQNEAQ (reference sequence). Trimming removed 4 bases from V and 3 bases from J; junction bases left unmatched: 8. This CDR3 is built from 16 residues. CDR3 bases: TGTGCCAGCAGCTCATCCCCCGGGACAGGGGACACTGAAGCTTTCTTT. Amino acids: CASSSSPGTGDTEAFF. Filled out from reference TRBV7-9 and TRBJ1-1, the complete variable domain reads DTGVSQNPRHKITKRGQNVTFRCDPISEHNRLYWYRQTLGQGPEFLTYFQNEAQLEKSRLLSDRFSAERPKGSFSTLEIQRTEQGDSAMYLCASSSSPGTGDTEAFFGQGTRLTVV.

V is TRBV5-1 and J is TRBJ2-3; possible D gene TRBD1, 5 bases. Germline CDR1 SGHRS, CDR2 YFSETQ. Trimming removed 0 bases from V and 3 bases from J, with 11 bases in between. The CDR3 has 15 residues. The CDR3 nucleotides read TGCGCCAGCAGCTTGGACTCAAAGGGGACAGATACGCAGTATTTT. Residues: CASSLDSKGTDTQYF.

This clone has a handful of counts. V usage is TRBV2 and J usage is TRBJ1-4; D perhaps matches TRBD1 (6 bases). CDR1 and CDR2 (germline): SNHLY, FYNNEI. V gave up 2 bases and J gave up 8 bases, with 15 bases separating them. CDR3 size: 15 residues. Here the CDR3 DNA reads TGTGCCAGCAGTGAATCGGGGGGCCCTTTGGAAAAACTGTTTTTT. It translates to CASSESGGPLEKLFF.

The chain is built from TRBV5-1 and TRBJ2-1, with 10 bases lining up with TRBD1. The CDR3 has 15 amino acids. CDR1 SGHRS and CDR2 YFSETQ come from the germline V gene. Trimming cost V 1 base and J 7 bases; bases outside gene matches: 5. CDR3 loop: CASSLTGTGVNEQFF. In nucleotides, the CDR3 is TGCGCCAGCAGCTTGACCGGGACAGGGGTGAATGAGCAGTTCTTC.

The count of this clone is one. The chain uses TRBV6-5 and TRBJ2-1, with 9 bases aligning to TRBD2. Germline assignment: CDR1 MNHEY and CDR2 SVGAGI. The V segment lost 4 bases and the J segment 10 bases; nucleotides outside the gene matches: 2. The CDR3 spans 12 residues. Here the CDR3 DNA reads TGTGCCAGCAGTTGGGCGGGAGGGGAGCAGTTCTTC. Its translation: CASSWAGGEQFF.

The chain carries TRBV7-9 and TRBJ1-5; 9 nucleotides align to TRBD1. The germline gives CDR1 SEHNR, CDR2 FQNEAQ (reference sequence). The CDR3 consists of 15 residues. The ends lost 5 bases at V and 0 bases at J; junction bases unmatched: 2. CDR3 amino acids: CASSRTGDSNQPQHF. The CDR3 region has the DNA TGTGCCAGCAGCCGGACAGGGGATAGCAATCAGCCCCAGCATTTT. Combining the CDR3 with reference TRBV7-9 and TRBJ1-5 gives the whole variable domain DTGVSQNPRHKITKRGQNVTFRCDPISEHNRLYWYRQTLGQGPEFLTYFQNEAQLEKSRLLSDRFSAERPKGSFSTLEIQRTEQGDSAMYLCASSRTGDSNQPQHFGDGTRLSIL.

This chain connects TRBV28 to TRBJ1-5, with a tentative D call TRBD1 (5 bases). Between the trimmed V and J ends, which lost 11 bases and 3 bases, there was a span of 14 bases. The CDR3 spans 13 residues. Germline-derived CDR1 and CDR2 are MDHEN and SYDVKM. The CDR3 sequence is CAGKMGDNQPQHF. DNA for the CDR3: TGTGCCGGCAAAATGGGGGACAATCAGCCCCAGCATTTT. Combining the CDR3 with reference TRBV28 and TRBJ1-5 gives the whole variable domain DVKVTQSSRYLVKRTGEKVFLECVQDMDHENMFWYRQDPGLGLRLIYFSYDVKMKEKGDIPEGYSVSREKKERFSLILESASTNQTSMYLCAGKMGDNQPQHFGDGTRLSIL.

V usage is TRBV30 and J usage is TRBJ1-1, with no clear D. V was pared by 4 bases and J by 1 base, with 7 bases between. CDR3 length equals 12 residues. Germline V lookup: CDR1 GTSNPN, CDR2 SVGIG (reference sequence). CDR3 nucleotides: TGTGCCTGGACGGCGGAGAACACTGAAGCTTTCTTT. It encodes CAWTAENTEAFF.

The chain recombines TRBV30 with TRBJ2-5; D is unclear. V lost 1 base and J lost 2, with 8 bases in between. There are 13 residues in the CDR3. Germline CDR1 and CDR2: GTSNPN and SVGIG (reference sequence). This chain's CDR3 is CAWSGGGQETQYF. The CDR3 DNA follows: TGTGCCTGGAGTGGAGGCGGTCAAGAGACCCAGTACTTC.

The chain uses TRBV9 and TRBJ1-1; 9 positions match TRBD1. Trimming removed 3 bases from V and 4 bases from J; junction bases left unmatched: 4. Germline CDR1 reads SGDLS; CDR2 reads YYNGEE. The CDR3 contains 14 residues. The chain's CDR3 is CASSAGTGSTEAFF. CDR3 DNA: TGTGCCAGCAGCGCCGGGACAGGGAGCACTGAAGCTTTCTTT.

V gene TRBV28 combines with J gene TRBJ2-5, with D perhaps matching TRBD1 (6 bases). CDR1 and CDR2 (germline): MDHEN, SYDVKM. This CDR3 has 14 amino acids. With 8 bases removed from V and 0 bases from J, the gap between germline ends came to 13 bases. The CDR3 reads CASSFGTYQETQYF. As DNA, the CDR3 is TGTGCCAGCTCCTTCGGGACATACCAAGAGACCCAGTACTTC.

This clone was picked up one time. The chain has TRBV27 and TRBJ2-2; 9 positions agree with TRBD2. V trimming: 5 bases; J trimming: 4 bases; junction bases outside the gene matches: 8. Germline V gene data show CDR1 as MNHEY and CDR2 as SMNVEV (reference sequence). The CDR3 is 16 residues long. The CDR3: CASSPLTSGLTGELFF. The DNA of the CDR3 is TGTGCCAGCAGTCCCCTGACTAGCGGCCTCACCGGGGAGCTGTTTTTT.

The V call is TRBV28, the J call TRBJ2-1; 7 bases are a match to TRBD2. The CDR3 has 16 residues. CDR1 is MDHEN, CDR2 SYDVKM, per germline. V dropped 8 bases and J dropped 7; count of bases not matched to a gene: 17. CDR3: CASVPRLGGRMNEQFF. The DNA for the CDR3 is TGTGCCAGCGTCCCCAGGTTGGGCGGGAGAATGAATGAGCAGTTCTTC. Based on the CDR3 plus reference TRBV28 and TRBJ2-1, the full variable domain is DVKVTQSSRYLVKRTGEKVFLECVQDMDHENMFWYRQDPGLGLRLIYFSYDVKMKEKGDIPEGYSVSREKKERFSLILESASTNQTSMYLCASVPRLGGRMNEQFFGPGTRLTVL.

CDR3 in DNA: TGTGCCAGCAGCCAAAACCCCCCAGGGAGCTCCTACAATGAGCAGTTCTTC. It codes for CASSQNPPGSSYNEQFF. The V call is TRBV4-2, the J call TRBJ2-1; D could derive from TRBD1 or TRBD2 (5 bases each). Trimming left V 2 bases short and J 0 bases short, with 14 bases between. Germline V gene lookup returns CDR1 LGHNA and CDR2 YNFKEQ. The CDR3 covers 17 residues.

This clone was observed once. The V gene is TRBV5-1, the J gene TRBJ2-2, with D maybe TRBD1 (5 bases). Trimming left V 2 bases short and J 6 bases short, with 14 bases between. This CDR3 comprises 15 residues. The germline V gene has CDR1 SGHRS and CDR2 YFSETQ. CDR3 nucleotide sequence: TGCGCCAGCAGCTTTCGGCAGGGTCAACCCGGGGAGCTGTTTTTT. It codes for CASSFRQGQPGELFF.

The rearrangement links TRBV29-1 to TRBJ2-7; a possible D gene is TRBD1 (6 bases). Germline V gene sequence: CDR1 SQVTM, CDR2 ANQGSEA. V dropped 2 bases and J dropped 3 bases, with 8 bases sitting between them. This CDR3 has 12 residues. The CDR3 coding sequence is TGCAGCGTTGAAACGACAGGCTACGAGCAGTACTTC. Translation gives CSVETTGYEQYF.

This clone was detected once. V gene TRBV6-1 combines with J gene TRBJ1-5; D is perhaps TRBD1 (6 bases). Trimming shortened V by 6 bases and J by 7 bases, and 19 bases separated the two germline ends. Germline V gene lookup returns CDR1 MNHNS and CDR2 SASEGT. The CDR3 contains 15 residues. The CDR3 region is CASRDDRSWVQPQHF. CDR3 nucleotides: TGTGCCAGCAGGGATGACAGGTCGTGGGTGCAGCCCCAGCATTTT.

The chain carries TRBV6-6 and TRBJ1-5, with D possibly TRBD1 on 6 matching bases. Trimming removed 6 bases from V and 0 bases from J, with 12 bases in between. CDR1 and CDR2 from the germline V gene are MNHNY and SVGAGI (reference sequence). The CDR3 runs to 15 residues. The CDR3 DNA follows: TGTGCCAGCAGCGCCCGACAGGTTAGCAATCAGCCCCAGCATTTT. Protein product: CASSARQVSNQPQHF.

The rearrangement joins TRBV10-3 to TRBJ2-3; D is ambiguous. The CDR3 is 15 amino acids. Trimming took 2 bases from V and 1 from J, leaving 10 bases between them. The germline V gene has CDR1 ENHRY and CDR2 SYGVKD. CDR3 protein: CAISEVTSRTDTQYF. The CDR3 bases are TGTGCCATCAGTGAGGTAACTTCTCGCACAGATACGCAGTATTTT.

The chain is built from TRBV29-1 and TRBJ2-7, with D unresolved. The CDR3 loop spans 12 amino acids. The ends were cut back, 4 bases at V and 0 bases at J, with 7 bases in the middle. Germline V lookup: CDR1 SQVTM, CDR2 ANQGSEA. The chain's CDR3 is CSVAEISYEQYF. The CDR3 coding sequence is TGCAGCGTTGCGGAAATCTCCTACGAGCAGTACTTC.

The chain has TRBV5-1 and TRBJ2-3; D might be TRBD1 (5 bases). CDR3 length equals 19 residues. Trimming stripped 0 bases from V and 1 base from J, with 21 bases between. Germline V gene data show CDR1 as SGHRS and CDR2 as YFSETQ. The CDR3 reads CASSLAMTWGQGGTDTQYF. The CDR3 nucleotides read TGCGCCAGCAGCTTGGCGATGACCTGGGGCCAAGGTGGCACAGATACGCAGTATTTT.

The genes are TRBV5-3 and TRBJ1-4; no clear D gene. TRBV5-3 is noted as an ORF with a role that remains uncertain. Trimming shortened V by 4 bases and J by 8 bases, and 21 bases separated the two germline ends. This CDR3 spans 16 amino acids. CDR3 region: CARSNPREPLREKLFF. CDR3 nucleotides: TGTGCCAGAAGCAACCCCCGGGAGCCCTTGAGGGAAAAACTGTTTTTT.